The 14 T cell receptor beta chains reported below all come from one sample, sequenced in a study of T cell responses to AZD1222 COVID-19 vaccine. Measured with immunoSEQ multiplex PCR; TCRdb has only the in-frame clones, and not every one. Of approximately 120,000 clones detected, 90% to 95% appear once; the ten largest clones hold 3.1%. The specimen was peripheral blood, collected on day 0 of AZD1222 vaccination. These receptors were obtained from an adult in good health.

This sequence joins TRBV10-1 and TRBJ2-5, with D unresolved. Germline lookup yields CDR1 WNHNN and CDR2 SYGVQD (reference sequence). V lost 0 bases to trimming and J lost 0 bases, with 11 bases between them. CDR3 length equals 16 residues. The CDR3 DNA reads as TGCGCCAGCAGTGAGTCGAGGCCGGCGTACCAAGAGACCCAGTACTTC. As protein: CASSESRPAYQETQYF.

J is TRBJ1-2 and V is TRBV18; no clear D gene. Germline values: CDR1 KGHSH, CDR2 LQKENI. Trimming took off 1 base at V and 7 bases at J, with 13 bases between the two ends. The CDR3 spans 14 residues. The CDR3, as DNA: TGTGCCAGCTCACCACTCAAGGGTGTCTCTGGCTACACCTTC. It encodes CASSPLKGVSGYTF.

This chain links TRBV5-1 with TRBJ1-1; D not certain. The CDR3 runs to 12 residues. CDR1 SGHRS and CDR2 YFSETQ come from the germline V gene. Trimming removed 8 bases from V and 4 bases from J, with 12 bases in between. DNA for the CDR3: TGCGCCAGTATCGGCACGGGCACTGAAGCTTTCTTT. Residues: CASIGTGTEAFF.

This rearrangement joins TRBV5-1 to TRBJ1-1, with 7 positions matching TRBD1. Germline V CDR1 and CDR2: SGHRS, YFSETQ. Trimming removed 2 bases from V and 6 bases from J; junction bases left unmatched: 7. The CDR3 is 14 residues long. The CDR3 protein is CASSLRQGRAEAFF. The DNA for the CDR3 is TGCGCCAGCAGCTTAAGACAGGGACGAGCTGAAGCTTTCTTT.

Here the CDR3 reads CASYEEGWGKTQYF. CDR3 DNA sequence: TGTGCCAGCTACGAGGAGGGATGGGGTAAGACCCAGTACTTC. The V and J genes are TRBV2 and TRBJ2-5, with a tentative D call TRBD2 (6 bases). Germline V gene data show CDR1 as SNHLY and CDR2 as FYNNEI. The CDR3 loop spans 14 amino acids. V was cut by 8 bases and J by 6 bases, with 19 bases left in between.

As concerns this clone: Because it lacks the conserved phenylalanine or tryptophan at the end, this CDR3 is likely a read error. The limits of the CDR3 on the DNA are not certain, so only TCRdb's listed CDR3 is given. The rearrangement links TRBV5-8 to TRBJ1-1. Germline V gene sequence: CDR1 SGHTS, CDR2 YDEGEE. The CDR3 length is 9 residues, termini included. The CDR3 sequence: CASSPRVRG.

This CDR3 reads CASSSRGGSPLHF. CDR3 nucleotide sequence: TGTGCCAGCAGCTCTCGCGGAGGATCACCCCTCCACTTT. The chain couples TRBV7-2 to TRBJ1-6, with D hard to call. Trimming shortened V by 4 bases and J by 10 bases, and 11 bases separated the two germline ends. Germline V CDR1 and CDR2: SGHTA, FQGNSA. The CDR3 contains 13 residues. Using reference TRBV7-2 and TRBJ1-6 for the parts outside the CDR3, the full variable domain is GAGVSQSPSNKVTEKGKDVELRCDPISGHTALYWYRQSLGQGLEFLIYFQGNSAPDKSGLPSDRFSAERTGGSVSTLTIQRTQQEDSAVYLCASSSRGGSPLHFGNGTRLTVT.

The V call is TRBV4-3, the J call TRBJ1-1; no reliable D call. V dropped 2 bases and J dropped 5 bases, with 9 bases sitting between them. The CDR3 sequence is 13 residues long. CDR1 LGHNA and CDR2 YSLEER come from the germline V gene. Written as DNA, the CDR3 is TGCGCCAGCAGCCAATATTTCCTTACTGAAGCTTTCTTT. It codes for CASSQYFLTEAFF.

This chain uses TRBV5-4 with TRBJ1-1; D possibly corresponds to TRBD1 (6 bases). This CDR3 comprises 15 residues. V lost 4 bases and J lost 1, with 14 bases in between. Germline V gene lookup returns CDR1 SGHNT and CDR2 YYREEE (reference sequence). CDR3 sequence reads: CASSPQQGGNTEAFF. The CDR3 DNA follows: TGTGCCAGCAGCCCGCAACAGGGAGGGAACACTGAAGCTTTCTTT.

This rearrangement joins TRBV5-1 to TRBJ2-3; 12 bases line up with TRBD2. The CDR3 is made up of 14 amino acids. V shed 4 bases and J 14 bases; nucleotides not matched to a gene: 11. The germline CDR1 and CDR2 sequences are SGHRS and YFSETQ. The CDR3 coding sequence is TGCGCCAGCAGCACCGGGAGTGAGGGACTAGCGGGGTATTTT. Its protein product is CASSTGSEGLAGYF.

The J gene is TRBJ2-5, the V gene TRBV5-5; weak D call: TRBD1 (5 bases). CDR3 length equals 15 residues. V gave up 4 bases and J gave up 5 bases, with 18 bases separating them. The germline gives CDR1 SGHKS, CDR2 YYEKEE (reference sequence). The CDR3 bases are TGTGCCAGCAGCGCCGACAGCCAGAAAGGGGAGACCCAGTACTTC. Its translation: CASSADSQKGETQYF.

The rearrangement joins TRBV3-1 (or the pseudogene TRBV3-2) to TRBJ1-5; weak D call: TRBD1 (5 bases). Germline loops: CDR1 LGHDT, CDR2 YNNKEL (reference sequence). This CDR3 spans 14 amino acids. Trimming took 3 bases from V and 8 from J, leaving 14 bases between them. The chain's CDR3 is CASSQSGSREPQHF. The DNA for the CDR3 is TGTGCCAGCAGCCAGTCAGGGTCCCGAGAGCCCCAGCATTTT.

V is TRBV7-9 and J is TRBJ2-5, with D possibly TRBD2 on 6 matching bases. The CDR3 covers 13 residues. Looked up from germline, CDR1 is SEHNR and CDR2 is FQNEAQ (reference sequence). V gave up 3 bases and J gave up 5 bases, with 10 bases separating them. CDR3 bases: TGTGCCAGCAGCTTGACGGGAGTGGAGACCCAGTACTTC. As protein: CASSLTGVETQYF.

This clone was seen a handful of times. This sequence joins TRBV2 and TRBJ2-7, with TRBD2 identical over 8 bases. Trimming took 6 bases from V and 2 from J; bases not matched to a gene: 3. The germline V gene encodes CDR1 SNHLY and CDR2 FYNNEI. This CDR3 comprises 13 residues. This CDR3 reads CASSPGLAYEQYF. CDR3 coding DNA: TGTGCCAGCAGCCCGGGACTAGCCTACGAGCAGTACTTC.